This T cell receptor (beta chain) is from a study of cytotoxic CD8 clonotypes in ibrutinib-treated CLL. This CDR3 is 13 amino acids long. Germline V gives CDR1 LNHNV, CDR2 YYDKDF (reference sequence). The germline V and J ends were trimmed by 0 bases and 2 bases, with 5 bases remaining between them. Profiled with immunoSEQ multiplex PCR; TCRdb holds only in-frame clones, not every one. This sample has approximately 100,000 clones, with 58% found just once. This chain connects TRBV15 to TRBJ2-7; a weak D match, TRBD1 (5 bases). The TCR was taken from a human donor with chronic lymphocytic leukemia. The source material was PBMCs, sampled after 24 months of ibrutinib treatment. The CDR3 coding sequence is TGTGCCACCAGCAGAGAAGGGGCCTACGAGCAGTACTTC. It yields the protein CATSREGAYEQYF.